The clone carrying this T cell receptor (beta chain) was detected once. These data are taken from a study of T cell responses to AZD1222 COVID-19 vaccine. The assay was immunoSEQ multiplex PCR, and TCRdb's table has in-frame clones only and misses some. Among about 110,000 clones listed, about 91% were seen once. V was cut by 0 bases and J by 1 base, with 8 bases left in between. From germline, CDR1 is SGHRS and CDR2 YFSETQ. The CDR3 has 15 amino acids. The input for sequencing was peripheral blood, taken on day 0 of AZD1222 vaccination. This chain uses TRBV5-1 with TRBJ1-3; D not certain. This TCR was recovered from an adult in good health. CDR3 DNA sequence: TGCGCCAGCAGCTTGGCCGCTTCTTCTGGAAACACCATATATTTT. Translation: CASSLAASSGNTIYF.